One and the same sample provided the 21 T cell receptor beta chains below, sequenced in a study of T cell responses to AZD1222 COVID-19 vaccine. Sequencing used immunoSEQ multiplex PCR; TCRdb keeps in-frame clones, though not all of them. The table shows tens of thousands of clones, with approximately 90% occurring only once. The sample here was peripheral blood, taken 28 days after the second AZD1222 dose. The receptors were sampled from an adult who received the AZD1222 COVID-19 vaccine.

The V gene is TRBV7-2, the J gene TRBJ1-6, with D possibly being TRBD1 (5 bases). The CDR3 is 13 residues long. Germline CDR1 reads SGHTA; CDR2 reads FQGNSA. V was clipped by 8 bases and J by 7 bases, with 12 bases between them. CDR3 DNA: TGTGCCAGCCGGGGGGTTAGGAATTCACCCCTCCACTTT. It translates to CASRGVRNSPLHF.

The chain combines TRBV7-2 with TRBJ2-7; D call uncertain. Between the trimmed V and J ends, which lost 3 bases and 6 bases, there was a span of 9 bases. CDR1 and CDR2 (germline): SGHTA, FQGNSA. The length of the CDR3 is 12 residues. The CDR3 protein is CASSFPPSEQYF. The CDR3 coding sequence is TGTGCCAGCAGCTTTCCCCCCTCCGAGCAGTACTTC.

The rearrangement joins TRBV7-2 to TRBJ2-1; D may be TRBD1 or TRBD2 (6 bases each). CDR1 and CDR2 (germline): SGHTA, FQGNSA. This CDR3 has 17 residues. Trimming took 2 bases from V and 6 from J, leaving 20 bases between them. The CDR3, as DNA: TGTGCCAGCAGCTTAAACTACGGGGGCGGGGTCGTCAATGAGCAGTTCTTC. Protein product: CASSLNYGGGVVNEQFF.

This chain connects TRBV5-1 to TRBJ2-3, with TRBD2 matching 11 bases. The V and J ends lost 1 base and 2 bases, in that order; junction bases with no gene match: 9. CDR3 length: 18 amino acids. Germline assignment: CDR1 SGHRS and CDR2 YFSETQ. The DNA of the CDR3 is TGCGCCAGCAGCTTGACCTCTCTAGCGGGGGGAATCACAGATACGCAGTATTTT. Protein product: CASSLTSLAGGITDTQYF.

The chain carries TRBV5-4 and TRBJ2-3; TRBD2 agrees at 11 bases. V lost 4 bases and J lost 6; bases outside the gene matches: 10. Germline V gene sequence: CDR1 SGHNT, CDR2 YYREEE (reference sequence). The CDR3 has 16 amino acids. Written as DNA, the CDR3 is TGTGCCAGCAGCCCGGAGGCTAGCGGGGGGCGGGATACGCAGTATTTT. Its translation is CASSPEASGGRDTQYF.

The gene calls are TRBV9 and TRBJ1-2; D is undetermined. Trimming cost V 4 bases and J 2 bases, with 6 bases left between them. This CDR3 is built from 12 residues. Germline V gene lookup returns CDR1 SGDLS and CDR2 YYNGEE. CDR3: CASSLSNYGYTF. The CDR3 DNA is TGTGCCAGCAGCCTGTCAAACTATGGCTACACCTTC. The complete variable domain, with remaining parts taken from reference TRBV9 and TRBJ1-2, reads DSGVTQTPKHLITATGQRVTLRCSPRSGDLSVYWYQQSLDQGLQFLIQYYNGEERAKGNILERFSAQQFPDLHSELNLSSLELGDSALYFCASSLSNYGYTFGSGTRLTVV.

The J gene is TRBJ1-1, the V gene TRBV6-5, with D possibly matching TRBD1 (6 bases). Germline V gene data show CDR1 as MNHEY and CDR2 as SVGAGI. V dropped 6 bases and J dropped 10 bases, with 24 bases sitting between them. This CDR3 is built from 15 residues. This chain's CDR3 is CASSAGAAGRGVAFF. CDR3 DNA: TGTGCCAGCAGCGCAGGGGCGGCGGGGCGGGGCGTAGCTTTCTTT.

The chain links TRBV4-3 to TRBJ2-7; TRBD1 matches 7 bases. J was trimmed by 3 bases and V by 3 bases; bases with no gene match: 17. The CDR3 covers 18 residues. Per germline, CDR1 LGHNA and CDR2 YSLEER. This chain's CDR3 is CASSQRQGNPTVGYEQYF. The CDR3 DNA reads TGCGCCAGCAGCCAGAGACAGGGAAACCCTACCGTTGGCTACGAGCAGTACTTC.

This clone has just one count. This chain uses TRBV5-1 with TRBJ2-3; TRBD1 is a possible D gene (6 bases). V was clipped by 4 bases and J by 8 bases, with 17 bases between them. The CDR3 spans 14 residues. The germline gives CDR1 SGHRS, CDR2 YFSETQ. DNA for the CDR3: TGCGCCAGCAGCGCCGGGCCCAGAGGGGGTACGCAGTATTTT. It translates to CASSAGPRGGTQYF.

In this sample, this clone turned up a few times. V and J are TRBV18 and TRBJ2-2, with D unclear. This CDR3 is 12 amino acids long. V was pared by 4 bases and J by 7 bases, with 7 bases between. The germline V gene has CDR1 KGHSH and CDR2 LQKENI. The CDR3 DNA sequence: TGTGCCAGCTCACTCAGTGTCGGGGAGCTGTTTTTT. It specifies CASSLSVGELFF.

The CDR3 sequence is CASSLGPKLTYEQYF. CDR3 sequence (DNA): TGTGCCAGCAGCTTGGGGCCTAAACTAACCTACGAGCAGTACTTC. The chain is built from TRBV5-6 and TRBJ2-7; D is unclear. The CDR3 extends over 15 amino acids. CDR1 SGHDT and CDR2 YYEEEE come from the germline V gene. With 0 bases removed from V and 2 bases from J, the gap between germline ends came to 12 bases.

This chain joins TRBV10-3 and TRBJ2-6; possibly TRBD1 or TRBD2 for D (6 bases each). From germline, CDR1 is ENHRY and CDR2 SYGVKD. CDR3 length: 15 amino acids. The V end was cut by 4 bases, the J end by 3 bases, with 10 bases between. CDR3 sequence: CAISAGGDGANVLTF. CDR3 DNA sequence: TGTGCCATCAGTGCCGGGGGCGATGGGGCCAACGTCCTGACTTTC.

This clone has just one count. This sequence joins TRBV7-2 and TRBJ1-2; perhaps TRBD1 as D (6 bases). CDR3 length: 15 residues. V was clipped by 5 bases and J by 8 bases, with 21 bases between them. Per germline, CDR1 SGHTA and CDR2 FQGNSA. For the CDR3, the DNA is TGTGCCAGCAGCCCGGCCTACGACAGGACGATCGGCTACACCTTC. Translated, it gives CASSPAYDRTIGYTF.

The chain carries TRBV6-5 and TRBJ1-1; TRBD1 matches 7 bases. CDR3 length: 12 residues. CDR1 MNHEY and CDR2 SVGAGI come from the germline V gene. Losses at the gene ends were 6 bases for V and 10 bases for J; bases not matched to a gene: 8. The CDR3 here is CASSQRQGRAFF. The CDR3 DNA follows: TGTGCCAGCAGCCAAAGACAGGGCCGAGCTTTCTTT.

This rearrangement joins TRBV2 to TRBJ1-4; D perhaps matches TRBD1 (6 bases). From germline, CDR1 is SNHLY and CDR2 FYNNEI. This CDR3 spans 14 amino acids. Trimming took 6 bases from V and 6 from J, leaving 14 bases between them. CDR3 DNA: TGTGCCAGCAGATGGGGGGCAGGGGATGAAAAACTGTTTTTT. As protein: CASRWGAGDEKLFF.

The rearrangement uses TRBV11-2 and TRBJ1-3; D gene ambiguous. This CDR3 is built from 13 residues. Germline V gene lookup returns CDR1 SGHAT and CDR2 FQNNGV. V was pared by 3 bases and J by 6 bases, with 9 bases between. In DNA form, the CDR3 reads TGTGCCAGCAGCTTGAGTCGGGAAAACACCATATATTTT. Translation gives CASSLSRENTIYF.

This chain connects TRBV7-2 to TRBJ2-2, with D perhaps matching TRBD1 (6 bases). Germline V gives CDR1 SGHTA, CDR2 FQGNSA. Deletions cut 3 bases from V and 8 bases from J, with 13 bases between. CDR3 length: 14 residues. The CDR3 region is CASSFLRGGGELFF. The CDR3 coding sequence is TGTGCCAGCAGCTTTCTCCGAGGGGGAGGGGAGCTGTTTTTT.

The chain couples TRBV6-5 to TRBJ1-1, with TRBD1 matching 9 bases. The CDR3 length is 15 residues. CDR1 MNHEY and CDR2 SVGAGI come from the germline V gene. Trimming cost V 10 bases and J 1 base; bases outside gene matches: 10. The DNA for the CDR3 is TGTGCCACTAATACCGGGACAGGGTGGAACACTGAAGCTTTCTTT. Translation: CATNTGTGWNTEAFF.

This clone occurred a few times. The chain links TRBV5-1 to TRBJ1-5; TRBD1 aligns across 12 bases. V shed 4 bases, J shed 7 bases, and the junction held 3 bases outside the gene matches. Germline CDR1 and CDR2: SGHRS and YFSETQ. CDR3 length: 14 amino acids. The CDR3 reads CASSRGTGGQPQHF. CDR3 DNA: TGCGCCAGCAGCCGAGGGACAGGGGGCCAGCCCCAGCATTTT.

The rearrangement joins TRBV7-2 to TRBJ2-7, with TRBD1 matching 8 bases. This CDR3 contains 15 residues. CDR1 is SGHTA, CDR2 FQGNSA, per germline. V trimming: 1 base; J trimming: 5 bases; junction bases outside the gene matches: 7. The CDR3, as DNA: TGTGCCAGCAGCTTAGGCCCGACAGGGGTACACGAGCAGTACTTC. As protein: CASSLGPTGVHEQYF.

The chain recombines TRBV11-2 with TRBJ2-7; maybe TRBD1 (6 bases). Trimming took off 3 bases at V and 6 bases at J, with 15 bases between the two ends. The CDR3 is 14 residues long. Looked up from germline, CDR1 is SGHAT and CDR2 is FQNNGV. CDR3 residues: CASSFGHQGGEQYF. The CDR3 DNA reads TGTGCCAGCAGCTTCGGGCACCAAGGGGGCGAGCAGTACTTC.